Listed below are T cell receptor beta chains from one sample, sequenced in a study of blood T cell repertoires in COVID-19. Profiling relied on immunoSEQ multiplex PCR, and the TCRdb table lists in-frame clones only, not all of them. The sample includes a few hundred thousand clones, roughly 90% of them seen just once. The sample comprised peripheral blood. The receptors were gathered from a man between 40 and 49 years old with acute or convalescent COVID-19. Both conserved end residues are part of each CDR3. The D gene is left open where the match is weak. Clone sizes are given selectively: once, few, many, or a class where the clone is expanded.

cdr3_aa	cdr3_nt	v_call	d_call	j_call	clone_size
CASSQANNEDYGYTF	TGCGCCAGCAGCCAAGCGAACAACGAGGACTATGGCTACACCTTC	TRBV4-3	-	TRBJ1-2	-
CASSQLGQGGEQYF	TGCGCCAGCAGCCAACTCGGACAGGGAGGCGAGCAGTACTTC	TRBV4-1	TRBD1	TRBJ2-7	-
CASGIRGRGNEQFF	TGCGCCAGCGGCATTCGTGGGCGGGGCAATGAGCAGTTCTTC	TRBV4-1	-	TRBJ2-1	-
CASSPDRGLLNEQFF	TGTGCCAGCTCACCGGACAGGGGGCTCCTCAATGAGCAGTTCTTC	TRBV18	TRBD1	TRBJ2-1	-
CASSWVHRASEQYF	TGTGCCAGCAGCTGGGTGCACAGGGCTAGCGAGCAGTACTTC	TRBV5-5	-	TRBJ2-7	-
CASSFLSGATGELFF	TGTGCCAGCAGTTTTCTTTCAGGGGCCACCGGGGAGCTGTTTTTT	TRBV27	-	TRBJ2-2	-
CASSIAGGNYNEQFF	TGTGCCAGTAGTATAGCGGGGGGCAACTACAATGAGCAGTTCTTC	TRBV19	-	TRBJ2-1	-
CASSLAQGGYFF	TGTGCCAGCAGCTTAGCGCAGGGGGGCTACTTCTTC	TRBV7-8	-	TRBJ2-1	-
CASSSSRSLAGRYNEQFF	TGTGCCAGCTCATCATCAAGGTCTCTAGCGGGAAGGTACAATGAGCAGTTCTTC	TRBV18	TRBD2	TRBJ2-1	-
CASSYAGAGEQYF	TGTGCCAGCAGCTACGCAGGGGCGGGCGAGCAGTACTTC	TRBV9	-	TRBJ2-7	-
CASSYSRGAYGYTF	TGTGCCAGCAGCTATTCCCGCGGGGCCTATGGCTACACCTTC	TRBV6-5	-	TRBJ1-2	-
CASSTYRGPRQPQHF	TGTGCCAGTAGTACCTACAGGGGCCCTCGTCAGCCCCAGCATTTT	TRBV19	TRBD1	TRBJ1-5	-
CASSEGANEQFF	TGTGCCAGCAGTGAGGGGGCAAATGAGCAGTTCTTC	TRBV25-1	-	TRBJ2-1	-
CASSADRGRETQYF	TGTGCCAGCAGTGCCGACAGGGGTCGAGAGACCCAGTACTTC	TRBV28	TRBD1	TRBJ2-5	-
CASTHGTGRPNSGANVLTF	TGTGCCAGTACCCACGGGACAGGCCGACCTAACTCTGGGGCCAACGTCCTGACTTTC	TRBV19	TRBD1	TRBJ2-6	-
CASSGGPAWGSYEQYF	TGTGCCAGCAGCGGGGGACCCGCTTGGGGATCCTACGAGCAGTACTTC	TRBV28	-	TRBJ2-7	-
CASSSGSPYEQYF	TGTGCCAGCAGCTCAGGAAGTCCCTACGAGCAGTACTTC	TRBV5-4	-	TRBJ2-7	once
CASSRGQANTEAFF	TGTGCCAGCAGCCGAGGACAGGCGAACACTGAAGCTTTCTTT	TRBV4-2	TRBD1	TRBJ1-1	-
CASSLTREDLMNTEAFF	TGTGCCAGCAGCTTAACTCGGGAGGACCTTATGAACACTGAAGCTTTCTTT	TRBV7-3	-	TRBJ1-1	-
CATWAGKYSYNEQFF	TGTGCAACATGGGCGGGAAAATACTCCTACAATGAGCAGTTCTTC	TRBV6-5	-	TRBJ2-1	-
CASSHPTGLNYGYTF	TGCGCCAGCAGCCACCCGACAGGTCTAAACTATGGCTACACCTTC	TRBV4-1	-	TRBJ1-2	-
CASSHLRASSGGAKNIQYF	TGTGCCAGCAGCCACCTACGGGCCTCTAGCGGGGGAGCCAAAAACATTCAGTACTTC	TRBV7-2	TRBD2	TRBJ2-4	-
CASSERRVFYGYTF	TGTGCCAGCAGTGAAAGGAGGGTATTCTATGGCTACACCTTC	TRBV2	-	TRBJ1-2	-
CALGTGWDNEQFF	TGTGCCCTCGGGACAGGGTGGGACAATGAGCAGTTCTTC	TRBV30	TRBD1	TRBJ2-1	-
CASSQVPGQGGSPLHF	TGCGCCAGCAGCCAAGTTCCTGGACAGGGAGGGTCACCCCTCCACTTT	TRBV4-3	TRBD1	TRBJ1-6	few
CASSIQGRSYEQYF	TGTGCCAGTAGTATTCAGGGAAGGTCCTACGAGCAGTACTTC	TRBV19	-	TRBJ2-7	-
CASSRSGRSMWTQYF	TGTGCCAGCAGCCGAAGCGGGAGGTCTATGTGGACCCAGTACTTC	TRBV6-5	TRBD2	TRBJ2-5	-
CASRGQGDRGTEAFF	TGTGCCAGCAGGGGACAGGGGGACAGAGGCACTGAAGCTTTCTTT	TRBV28	TRBD1	TRBJ1-1	-
CASSQLAGGPVDTQYF	TGTGCCAGCAGCCAATTAGCGGGAGGGCCAGTAGATACGCAGTATTTT	TRBV7-3	TRBD2	TRBJ2-3	-
CAGGQGPREQFF	TGTGCCGGGGGACAGGGCCCCAGGGAGCAGTTCTTC	TRBV2	TRBD1	TRBJ2-1	-
CASSLGSVLNTEAFF	TGCGCCAGCAGCTTGGGGTCAGTATTGAACACTGAAGCTTTCTTT	TRBV5-1	-	TRBJ1-1	-
CASSQDWPGVWTDTQYF	TGTGCCAGCAGCCAAGATTGGCCGGGAGTTTGGACAGATACGCAGTATTTT	TRBV3-1/TRBV3-2	-	TRBJ2-3	-